Sequencing of this TCR beta chain was carried out in a study of shared clonotypes between healthy human individuals. Sequenced by immunoSEQ multiplex PCR; TCRdb stores in-frame clones only, minus some. The repertoire consists of some 790,000 clones, with approximately 72% occurring once and the leading ten covering approximately 1.7%. V trimming: 3 bases; J trimming: 0 bases; junction bases outside the gene matches: 12. CDR1 is SGHRS and CDR2 is YFSETQ in the germline V gene. This CDR3 is 19 amino acids long. This clone appeared a few times. Sequencing used memory CD4+ T cells sorted from blood. The subset here: CD45RA-negative fraction. The chain joins TRBV5-1 to TRBJ1-4; the match to TRBD1 covers 9 bases. This sequence originates from a woman aged 25 to 39 in good health. CDR3 residues: CASSSGTGYYLATNEKLFF. CDR3 DNA: TGCGCCAGCAGCTCGGGGACAGGGTACTACCTTGCAACTAATGAAAAACTGTTTTTT.